This T cell receptor beta chain was captured by sequencing in a study of neurological immune-mediated disorders. This clonotype was seen at least ten times. A clone one base away is much larger, so this may be a read error. The CDR3 ends on some other residue instead of the conserved phenylalanine or tryptophan, so this is likely a read error. V lost 0 bases to trimming and J lost 4 bases, with 11 bases between them. This CDR3 is built from 14 residues. Germline assignment: CDR1 SGHDT and CDR2 YYEEEE. TCRdb reanalysed the 5' RACE reads using MiXCR and keeps one entry per CDR3 protein. Of about 76,000 distinct CDR3 sequences in the sample, more than 15% were seen once. Among the participants, healthy controls were blood bank volunteers in Maryland, USA. Unsorted libraries were derived from 2 million PBMCs stored at -80 C.

This sequence originates from a woman in her forties in good health. Sample: PBMCs. The chain links TRBV5-6 to TRBJ2-7, with TRBD1 as a possible D gene (6 bases). Written as DNA, the CDR3 is TGTGCCAGCAGCTTGGCCGGTACAGGGTACGAGCAGTACATC. Its translation: CASSLAGTGYEQYI.